The 26 T cell receptor beta chains below come from one sample, sequenced in a study of blood T cell repertoires in COVID-19. Assay used: immunoSEQ multiplex PCR; TCRdb lists only in-frame clones, some missing. The sample has some 300,000 clones, 85% to 90% seen once. The sample taken for sequencing was peripheral blood. The receptors were sampled from a woman aged 25 to 39 with COVID-19, enrolled during active disease.

This chain uses TRBV28 with TRBJ1-6; possible D gene TRBD1, 5 bases. Trimming shortened V by 5 bases and J by 3 bases, and 8 bases separated the two germline ends. There are 14 residues in the CDR3. Germline V gene lookup returns CDR1 MDHEN and CDR2 SYDVKM. Written as DNA, the CDR3 is TGTGCCAGCAGTCGGGGGGTCTATAATTCACCCCTCCACTTT. This encodes CASSRGVYNSPLHF.

The CDR3 is CASSQSGTGFYYEQYF. The DNA for the CDR3 is TGCGCCAGCAGCCAATCCGGGACAGGATTCTACTACGAGCAGTACTTC. V is TRBV4-1 and J is TRBJ2-7, with TRBD1 matching over 8 bases. There are 16 residues in the CDR3. With 2 bases clipped from V and 3 bases from J, the junction kept 9 bases outside the gene matches. Germline CDR1 reads MGHRA; CDR2 reads YSYEKL.

The sample holds one count of this clone. This chain uses TRBV4-2 with TRBJ2-2; 9 bases line up with TRBD2. V lost 2 bases and J lost 4; bases outside the gene matches: 2. CDR3 length: 15 residues. Germline V gives CDR1 LGHNA, CDR2 YNFKEQ. The CDR3 DNA reads as TGTGCCAGCAGCCAACCGCGGGGGGGCACCGGGGAGCTGTTTTTT. Its translation is CASSQPRGGTGELFF.

The chain is built from TRBV18 and TRBJ2-1, with D perhaps TRBD1 (5 bases). The CDR3 is 13 amino acids. V was shortened by 5 bases and J by 4 bases, with 9 bases between the two germline ends. CDR1 is KGHSH, CDR2 LQKENI, per germline. In nucleotides, the CDR3 is TGTGCCAGCTCAACTCGACAGTACAATGAGCAGTTCTTC. Its protein product is CASSTRQYNEQFF.

The chain recombines TRBV6-7 with TRBJ2-3, with D perhaps matching TRBD2 (6 bases). TRBV6-7 is an ORF; its function is uncertain. The CDR3 is 14 residues long. V dropped 5 bases and J dropped 2 bases, with 11 bases sitting between them. CDR3 DNA sequence: TGTGCCAGCAGTATGGCTAGCGTCACAGATACGCAGTATTTT. This codes for CASSMASVTDTQYF.

The rearrangement joins TRBV5-4 to TRBJ1-2; 8 positions match TRBD1. The CDR3 has 14 amino acids. The germline CDR1 and CDR2 sequences are SGHNT and YYREEE (reference sequence). The V gene end was trimmed by 4 bases and the J gene end by 4 bases; junction bases not matched to a gene: 6. The DNA for the CDR3 is TGTGCCAGCAGCAGGGACAGGCAACTCTATGGCTACACCTTC. Its protein product is CASSRDRQLYGYTF.

The V call is TRBV20-1, the J call TRBJ1-2; TRBD1 agrees at 7 bases. Germline assignment: CDR1 DFQATT and CDR2 SNEGSKA (reference sequence). V shed 3 bases, J shed 6 bases, and the junction held 10 bases outside the gene matches. The CDR3 covers 14 residues. The CDR3 sequence: CSASAQDRVHGYTF. The CDR3 nucleotides read TGCAGTGCTAGTGCTCAAGACAGGGTACATGGCTACACCTTC.

The chain has TRBV29-1 and TRBJ1-3; D not resolved. The CDR3 is 11 amino acids. The germline gives CDR1 SQVTM, CDR2 ANQGSEA. Trimming removed 3 bases at V and 4 bases at J, with 4 bases between. DNA of the CDR3: TGCAGCGTTGACGGGGGAAACACCATATATTTT. Its translation is CSVDGGNTIYF.

V gene TRBV6-5 combines with J gene TRBJ2-1; D gene ambiguous. V was trimmed by 6 bases and J by 3 bases, leaving 6 bases between them. The CDR3 covers 12 residues. Germline V gives CDR1 MNHEY, CDR2 SVGAGI. Here the CDR3 reads CASSPNYNEQFF. The CDR3 region has the DNA TGTGCCAGCAGCCCCAACTACAATGAGCAGTTCTTC.

The chain uses TRBV19 and TRBJ2-5, with TRBD1 matching 10 bases. V gave up 7 bases and J gave up 5 bases; unmatched junction bases: 16. The CDR3 length is 17 residues. From germline, CDR1 is LNHDA and CDR2 SQIVND (reference sequence). This CDR3 reads CASNTNRDRGTRETQYF. Here the CDR3 DNA reads TGTGCCAGTAATACGAACCGGGACAGGGGTACTCGGGAGACCCAGTACTTC. Supplemented by reference TRBV19 and TRBJ2-5, the full variable domain reads DGGITQSPKYLFRKEGQNVTLSCEQNLNHDAMYWYRQDPGQGLRLIYYSQIVNDFQKGDIAEGYSVSREKKESFPLTVTSAQKNPTAFYLCASNTNRDRGTRETQYFGPGTRLLVL.

This clone appeared a few times. J is TRBJ1-2 and V is TRBV24-1; D remains unclear. This CDR3 region has 13 residues. The germline gives CDR1 KGHDR, CDR2 SFDVKD. V gave up 5 bases and J gave up 3 bases, with 9 bases separating them. The chain's CDR3 is CATSGQEDYGYTF. DNA of the CDR3: TGTGCCACCAGTGGCCAGGAGGACTATGGCTACACCTTC.

The V and J genes are TRBV28 and TRBJ1-4; the D gene is possibly TRBD1 (6 bases). Germline V gene lookup returns CDR1 MDHEN and CDR2 SYDVKM. The CDR3 has 15 residues. Trimming took 6 bases from V and 1 from J, leaving 12 bases between them. As DNA, the CDR3 is TGTGCCAGCAGCAAGGGGGGGTTAACTAATGAAAAACTGTTTTTT. Translation: CASSKGGLTNEKLFF. Looking up the rest from reference TRBV28 and TRBJ1-4 gives the full variable domain: DVKVTQSSRYLVKRTGEKVFLECVQDMDHENMFWYRQDPGLGLRLIYFSYDVKMKEKGDIPEGYSVSREKKERFSLILESASTNQTSMYLCASSKGGLTNEKLFFGSGTQLSVL.

Of note for this clone: The sample has other DNA sequences that encode this CDR3 too. The chain recombines TRBV19 with TRBJ2-6, with TRBD2 as a possible D gene (6 bases). Germline V lookup: CDR1 LNHDA, CDR2 SQIVND (reference sequence). Trimming took 2 bases from V and 2 from J, leaving 7 bases between them. CDR3 length: 15 amino acids. The CDR3 sequence is CASSISGAGANVLTF. The CDR3 nucleotides read TGTGCCAGTAGTATATCGGGGGCTGGGGCCAACGTCCTGACTTTC.

This clone has a handful of counts. The chain recombines TRBV6-5 with TRBJ1-2; 11 nucleotides align to TRBD1. The germline V gene has CDR1 MNHEY and CDR2 SVGAGI. The V gene end was trimmed by 7 bases and the J gene end by 8 bases; junction bases not matched to a gene: 12. CDR3 length: 15 residues. CDR3 nucleotides: TGTGCCAGCACCACCACGGGGACAGGGGGTAGCGGCTACACCTTC. This encodes CASTTTGTGGSGYTF.

The rearrangement joins TRBV29-1 to TRBJ2-1, with TRBD2 identical over 7 bases. The CDR3 is made up of 14 amino acids. The germline gives CDR1 SQVTM, CDR2 ANQGSEA. Germline trimming cut 2 bases from V and 6 bases from J; bases unmatched to any gene: 7. CDR3 region: CSVEIRLAVNEQFF. The CDR3 nucleotides are TGCAGCGTTGAAATAAGACTAGCTGTCAATGAGCAGTTCTTC.

J is TRBJ2-1 and V is TRBV29-1; the match to TRBD1 covers 9 bases. CDR3 length: 14 amino acids. J was trimmed by 7 bases and V by 6 bases; bases with no gene match: 10. The germline gives CDR1 SQVTM, CDR2 ANQGSEA. CDR3 sequence: CSVGDRALGNEQFF. The CDR3 DNA sequence: TGCAGCGTGGGGGACAGGGCCCTGGGGAATGAGCAGTTCTTC.

V usage is TRBV5-4 and J usage is TRBJ1-2; D might be TRBD1 (6 bases). Germline CDR1 is SGHNT and CDR2 is YYREEE (reference sequence). The V and J ends lost 8 bases and 1 base respectively, with 15 bases between them. There are 14 residues in the CDR3. As DNA, the CDR3 is TGTGCCAGTACCCGGGACACATATAACTATGGCTACACCTTC. Translation gives CASTRDTYNYGYTF.

This chain uses TRBV7-9 with TRBJ2-1, with 16 bases fitting TRBD2. The V segment lost 5 bases and the J segment 9 bases; nucleotides outside the gene matches: 25. Per germline, CDR1 SEHNR and CDR2 FQNEAQ (reference sequence). The CDR3 spans 22 residues. The CDR3 spells CASSTRGFGTSGGATQNLEQFF. In DNA form, the CDR3 reads TGTGCCAGCAGCACTAGGGGATTTGGGACTAGCGGGGGGGCTACCCAAAACCTTGAGCAGTTCTTC.

The CDR3 region is CASSTGTGYLDDGYTF. The CDR3 DNA sequence: TGTGCCAGCAGTACCGGGACAGGGTATCTTGACGATGGCTACACCTTC. V usage is TRBV2 and J usage is TRBJ1-2; 9 nucleotides align to TRBD1. The CDR3 has 16 residues. The germline V gene encodes CDR1 SNHLY and CDR2 FYNNEI. With 5 bases clipped from V and 6 bases from J, the junction kept 13 bases outside the gene matches.

The gene calls are TRBV15 and TRBJ1-1, with 9 nucleotides matching TRBD1. There are 15 residues in the CDR3. Germline CDR1 is LNHNV and CDR2 is YYDKDF (reference sequence). After removal of 3 bases from V and 1 base from J, the junction contained 3 bases not matched to a gene. This CDR3 is CATSRDRGQNTEAFF. The CDR3 bases are TGTGCCACCAGCAGGGACAGGGGACAGAACACTGAAGCTTTCTTT.

The V gene is TRBV12-3 or TRBV12-4, the J gene TRBJ1-5, with D hard to call. This CDR3 has 12 amino acids. V lost 3 bases and J lost 9, with 9 bases in between. The DNA for the CDR3 is TGTGCCAGCAGTTTCCAGGTTGGGCCCCAGCATTTT. Amino acids: CASSFQVGPQHF.

This rearrangement joins TRBV5-5 to TRBJ1-1; D might be TRBD1 (6 bases). The CDR3 extends over 14 amino acids. Germline-derived CDR1 and CDR2 are SGHKS and YYEKEE (reference sequence). Trimming left V 4 bases short and J 4 bases short, with 14 bases between. In DNA, the CDR3 is TGTGCCAGCAGCAACCGTAGGGGGACCACTGAAGCTTTCTTT. Translating gives CASSNRRGTTEAFF.

This clone was seen once. The rearrangement joins TRBV6-2 or TRBV6-3 to TRBJ2-1, with D unresolved. The CDR3 runs to 14 residues. V was shortened by 0 bases and J by 10 bases, with 13 bases between the two germline ends. CDR1 and CDR2 from the germline V gene are MNHEY and SVGEGT. CDR3 in DNA: TGTGCCAGCAGTTACTCTCTGAGTGGCAGGGAGCAGTTCTTC. Encoded protein: CASSYSLSGREQFF.

The chain uses TRBV12-3 or TRBV12-4 and TRBJ1-2; D is unclear. There are 11 residues in the CDR3. Trimming shortened V by 7 bases and J by 3 bases, and 6 bases separated the two germline ends. As DNA, the CDR3 is TGTGCCAGCACCAACTACTATGGCTACACCTTC. Amino acid sequence: CASTNYYGYTF.

The chain employs TRBV4-3 and TRBJ2-2, with 11 bases lining up with TRBD2. CDR1 is LGHNA, CDR2 YSLEER, per germline. The V gene end was trimmed by 0 bases and the J gene end by 2 bases; junction bases not matched to a gene: 8. The CDR3 loop spans 19 amino acids. The CDR3 nucleotides are TGCGCCAGCAGCCAAGATTGGCCTAGCGGGGGGCTTAACACCGGGGAGCTGTTTTTT. It encodes CASSQDWPSGGLNTGELFF.

The chain recombines TRBV15 with TRBJ1-4; TRBD1 might be the D (5 bases). Germline-derived CDR1 and CDR2 are LNHNV and YYDKDF (reference sequence). V was shortened by 3 bases and J by 7 bases, with 15 bases between the two germline ends. This CDR3 comprises 15 residues. The CDR3 region is CATSRARAAGEKLFF. CDR3 nucleotide sequence: TGTGCCACCAGCAGGGCCAGGGCGGCTGGTGAAAAACTGTTTTTT.